This TCR beta chain is drawn from a study of blood T cell repertoires in COVID-19. Across the whole study: There were acute and convalescent COVID-19 samples, and they came from the United States, Italy and Spain. Nucleic acid was either cDNA or gDNA, and it came from T cells, B-cell-depleted T cells, or PBMCs.

This CDR3 contains 15 residues. In germline, CDR1 is GTSNPN, CDR2 SVGIG (reference sequence). V was trimmed by 3 bases and J by 5 bases, leaving 18 bases between them. Original data processing: Estimated nucleated cell counts came from reference gene primer amplification. Generated by immunoSEQ multiplex PCR, the TCRdb table keeps only in-frame clones and is missing some. The V and J calls and clone size are taken from that table; D and trimming were inferred from the DNA. The sample records about 200,000 clones, 84% being singletons. Sequenced sample: peripheral blood. This chain connects TRBV30 to TRBJ2-3, with D perhaps matching TRBD2 (5 bases). The clonotype comes from a human donor in a cohort sampled during active COVID-19. The CDR3 loop reads CAWSGNLLLGDTQYF. The CDR3 nucleotides read TGTGCCTGGAGCGGAAATCTATTACTAGGAGATACGCAGTATTTT.